This T cell receptor beta chain came from a study of OX40 agonist ivuxolimab in advanced cancers. In the study overall: Dose-escalation patients' cancers were hepatocellular carcinoma, melanoma, renal cell or head and neck cancer.

This clone was counted between two and nine times. The antigen remains unidentified. Assay used: immunoSEQ multiplex PCR; TCRdb lists only in-frame clones, some missing. The sample contains 50,000 to 70,000 clones, roughly four fifths of which appear only once. The CDR3 runs to 15 residues. Unmatched junction bases numbered 7, after V lost 3 bases and J lost 2 bases. In germline, CDR1 is GTSNPN, CDR2 SVGIG (reference sequence). Study-level findings and limits: CD8+ T cells (on average) carried more expanded clones than CD4+ T cells. Certain nonresponders likewise exhibited a low normalized T-cell clonal expansion. Specificity for antigen went undetermined in the expanded peripheral T cells.

This chain joins TRBV30 and TRBJ1-5; the match to TRBD1 covers 7 bases. The receptor was derived from an adult with an advanced solid tumor such as melanoma, head and neck, liver or kidney cancer. The sample consisted of CD4+ or CD8+ T cells sorted from blood, taken in a trial of the OX40 agonist ivuxolimab. The CDR3: CAWRVPGGGNQPQHF. The CDR3 DNA reads as TGTGCCTGGAGAGTCCCAGGGGGGGGCAATCAGCCCCAGCATTTT.